This TCR beta chain was obtained from a study of T cells in Graves' hyperthyroidism and ophthalmopathy. This clonotype was seen a few times. Amplification targeted TCR beta CDR3 regions from RNA transcripts. RT-PCR in the first round (using the HTBI primer set) targeted the TCR CDR3. TCRdb used MiXCR to reprocess the multiplex PCR reads, holding one entry per CDR3 protein. The sample holds approximately 430,000 distinct CDR3 sequences; 15% to 18% are singletons and the top ten take around 7.7%. With 1 base removed from V and 10 bases from J, the gap between germline ends came to 7 bases. There are 12 residues in the CDR3. CDR1 is SEHNR, CDR2 FQNEAQ, per germline (reference sequence). Patients aged 18 to 65 had newly diagnosed hyperthyroidism of under 2 months' duration.

The receptor's source is a woman between 18 and 30 years old with Graves' hyperthyroidism. Sequencing was done on a sample of blood. The chain couples TRBV7-9 to TRBJ1-4; D gene unclear. The CDR3 DNA sequence: TGTGCCAGCAGCTTAGTAGCGGGAAAACTGTTTTTT. Residues: CASSLVAGKLFF.